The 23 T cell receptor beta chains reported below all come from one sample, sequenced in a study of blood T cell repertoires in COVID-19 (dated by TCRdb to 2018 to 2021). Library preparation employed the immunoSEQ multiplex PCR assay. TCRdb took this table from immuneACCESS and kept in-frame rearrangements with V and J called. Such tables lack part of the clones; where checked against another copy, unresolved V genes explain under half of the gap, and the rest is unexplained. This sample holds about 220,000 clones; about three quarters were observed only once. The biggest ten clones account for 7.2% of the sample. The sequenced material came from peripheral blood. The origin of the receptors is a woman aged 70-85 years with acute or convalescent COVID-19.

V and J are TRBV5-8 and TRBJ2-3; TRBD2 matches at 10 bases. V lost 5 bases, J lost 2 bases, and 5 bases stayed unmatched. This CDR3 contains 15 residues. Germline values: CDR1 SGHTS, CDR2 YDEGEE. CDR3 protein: CASSSGTSVTDTQYF. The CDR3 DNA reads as TGTGCCAGCAGTTCCGGGACTAGCGTCACAGATACGCAGTATTTT.

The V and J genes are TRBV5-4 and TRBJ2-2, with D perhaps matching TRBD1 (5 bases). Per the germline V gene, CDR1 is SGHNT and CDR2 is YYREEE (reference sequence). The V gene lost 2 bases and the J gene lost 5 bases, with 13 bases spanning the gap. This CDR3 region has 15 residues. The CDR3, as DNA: TGTGCCAGCAGCTTATCAGGGTGGAGAACCGGGGAGCTGTTTTTT. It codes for CASSLSGWRTGELFF.

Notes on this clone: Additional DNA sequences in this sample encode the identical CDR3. The CDR3, as DNA: TGTGCCAGCAGCTTTCGACAGCAAGAGACCCAGTACTTC. Amino acids: CASSFRQQETQYF. The rearrangement links TRBV7-2 to TRBJ2-5, with D possibly being TRBD1 (5 bases). V lost 3 bases, J lost 2 bases, and 7 bases lay in between. The CDR3 sequence is 13 residues long. Germline CDR1 is SGHTA and CDR2 is FQGNSA.

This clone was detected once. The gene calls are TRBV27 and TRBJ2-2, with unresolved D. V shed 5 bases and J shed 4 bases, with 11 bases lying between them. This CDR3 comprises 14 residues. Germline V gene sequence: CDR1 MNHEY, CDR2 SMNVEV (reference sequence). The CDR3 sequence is CASSDTPTTGELFF. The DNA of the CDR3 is TGTGCCAGCAGTGACACCCCCACCACCGGGGAGCTGTTTTTT.

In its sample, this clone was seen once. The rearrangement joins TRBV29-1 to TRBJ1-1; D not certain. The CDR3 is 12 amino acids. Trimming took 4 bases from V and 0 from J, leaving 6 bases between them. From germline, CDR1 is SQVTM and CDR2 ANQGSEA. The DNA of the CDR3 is TGCAGCGTTGGACGGGTGAACACTGAAGCTTTCTTT. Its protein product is CSVGRVNTEAFF.

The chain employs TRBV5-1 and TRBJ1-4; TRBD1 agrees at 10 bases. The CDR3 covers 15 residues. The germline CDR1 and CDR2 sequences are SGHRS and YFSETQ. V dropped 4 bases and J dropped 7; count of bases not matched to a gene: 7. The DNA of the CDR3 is TGCGCCAGCAGCCGGGGGACAGGGGCCGGTGAAAAACTGTTTTTT. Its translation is CASSRGTGAGEKLFF.

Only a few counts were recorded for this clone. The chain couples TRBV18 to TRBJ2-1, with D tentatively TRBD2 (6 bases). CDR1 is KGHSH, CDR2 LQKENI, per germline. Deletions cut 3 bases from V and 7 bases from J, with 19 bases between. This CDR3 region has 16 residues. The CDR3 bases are TGTGCCAGCTCACCCCAAACCAGGCGGGGACTTAATGAGCAGTTCTTC. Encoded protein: CASSPQTRRGLNEQFF.

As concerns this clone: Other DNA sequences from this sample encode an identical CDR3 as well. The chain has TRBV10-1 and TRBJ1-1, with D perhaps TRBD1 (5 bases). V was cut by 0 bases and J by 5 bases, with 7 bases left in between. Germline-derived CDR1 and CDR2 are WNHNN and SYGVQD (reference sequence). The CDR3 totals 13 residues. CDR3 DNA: TGCGCCAGCAGTGAGTCGGGGGGAACTGAAGCTTTCTTT. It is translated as CASSESGGTEAFF.

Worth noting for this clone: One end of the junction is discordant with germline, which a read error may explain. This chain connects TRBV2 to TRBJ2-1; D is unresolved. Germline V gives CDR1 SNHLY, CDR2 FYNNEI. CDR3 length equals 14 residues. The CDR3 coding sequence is TGTGCCAGCAGCGAAGATGGGCGATTTGGGGAGCAGTTCTTC. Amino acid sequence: CASSEDGRFGEQFF.

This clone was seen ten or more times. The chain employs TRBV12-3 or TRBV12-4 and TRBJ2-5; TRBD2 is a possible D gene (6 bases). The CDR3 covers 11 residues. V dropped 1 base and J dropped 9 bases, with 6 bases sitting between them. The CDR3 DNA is TGTGCCAGCAGTTTAGGGGGGGCCCAGTACTTC. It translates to CASSLGGAQYF.

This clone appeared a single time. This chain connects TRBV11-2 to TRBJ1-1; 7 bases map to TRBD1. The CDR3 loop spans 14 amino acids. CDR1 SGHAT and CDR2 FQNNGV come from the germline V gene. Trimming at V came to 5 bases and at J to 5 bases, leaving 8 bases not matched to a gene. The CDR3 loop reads CASSPLTGRTEAFF. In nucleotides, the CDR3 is TGTGCCAGCAGCCCCCTGACAGGGCGGACTGAAGCTTTCTTT.

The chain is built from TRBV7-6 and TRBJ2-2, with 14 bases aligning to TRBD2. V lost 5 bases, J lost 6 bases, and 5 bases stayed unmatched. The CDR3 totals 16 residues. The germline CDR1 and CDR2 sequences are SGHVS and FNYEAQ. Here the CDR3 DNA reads TGTGCCAGCAGCCCCCGGACTAGCGGGGGGTCCGGGGAGCTGTTTTTT. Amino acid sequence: CASSPRTSGGSGELFF.

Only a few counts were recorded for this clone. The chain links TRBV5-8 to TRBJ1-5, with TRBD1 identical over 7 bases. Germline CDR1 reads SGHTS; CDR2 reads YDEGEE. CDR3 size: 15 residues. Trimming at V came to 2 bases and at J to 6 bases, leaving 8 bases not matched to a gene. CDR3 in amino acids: CASSFFRTGLQPQHF. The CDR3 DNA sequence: TGTGCCAGCAGCTTTTTTCGGACAGGCCTTCAGCCCCAGCATTTT.

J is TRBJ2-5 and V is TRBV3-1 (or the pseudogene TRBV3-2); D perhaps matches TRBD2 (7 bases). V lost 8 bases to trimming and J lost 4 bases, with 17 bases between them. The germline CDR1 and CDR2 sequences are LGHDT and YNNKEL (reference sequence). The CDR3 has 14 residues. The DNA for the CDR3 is TGTGCCAGCGGTAGCCCCGGGGGGCGAGAGACCCAGTACTTC. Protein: CASGSPGGRETQYF.

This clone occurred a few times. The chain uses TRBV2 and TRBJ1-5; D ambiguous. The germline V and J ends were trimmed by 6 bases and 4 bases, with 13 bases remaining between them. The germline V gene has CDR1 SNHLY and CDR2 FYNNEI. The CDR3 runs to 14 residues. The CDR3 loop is CASSTRITNQPQHF. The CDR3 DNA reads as TGTGCCAGCAGCACCAGGATAACTAATCAGCCCCAGCATTTT. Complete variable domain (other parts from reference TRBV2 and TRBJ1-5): EPEVTQTPSHQVTQMGQEVILRCVPISNHLYFYWYRQILGQKVEFLVSFYNNEISEKSEIFDDQFSVERPDGSNFTLKIRSTKLEDSAMYFCASSTRITNQPQHFGDGTRLSIL.

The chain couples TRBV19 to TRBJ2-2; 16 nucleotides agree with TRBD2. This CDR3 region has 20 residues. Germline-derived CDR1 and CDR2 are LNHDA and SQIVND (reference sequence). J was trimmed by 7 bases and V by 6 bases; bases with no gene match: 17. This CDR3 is CASRASKPGLAGGSNGELFF. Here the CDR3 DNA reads TGTGCCAGTAGGGCATCAAAACCGGGACTAGCGGGGGGGAGCAACGGGGAGCTGTTTTTT.

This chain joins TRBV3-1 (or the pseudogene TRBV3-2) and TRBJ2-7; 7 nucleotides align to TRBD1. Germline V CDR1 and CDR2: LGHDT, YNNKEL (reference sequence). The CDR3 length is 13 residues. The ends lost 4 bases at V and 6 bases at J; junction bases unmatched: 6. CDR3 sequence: CASSPTQGSEQYF. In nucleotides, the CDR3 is TGTGCCAGCAGCCCTACACAGGGGAGCGAGCAGTACTTC.

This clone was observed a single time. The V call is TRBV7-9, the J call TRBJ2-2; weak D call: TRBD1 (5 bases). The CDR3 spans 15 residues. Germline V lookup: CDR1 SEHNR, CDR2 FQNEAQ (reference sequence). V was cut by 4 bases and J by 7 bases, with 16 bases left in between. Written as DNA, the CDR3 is TGTGCCAGCAGCTCGTGGGGCGCATTCTACGGGGAGCTGTTTTTT. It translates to CASSSWGAFYGELFF.

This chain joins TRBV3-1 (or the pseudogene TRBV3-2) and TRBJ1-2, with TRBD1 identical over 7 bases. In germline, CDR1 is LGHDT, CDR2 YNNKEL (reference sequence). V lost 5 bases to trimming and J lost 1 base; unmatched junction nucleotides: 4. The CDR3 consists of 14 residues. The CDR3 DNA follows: TGTGCCAGCAGCTTGGGACAGTTTAACTATGGCTACACCTTC. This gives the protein CASSLGQFNYGYTF.

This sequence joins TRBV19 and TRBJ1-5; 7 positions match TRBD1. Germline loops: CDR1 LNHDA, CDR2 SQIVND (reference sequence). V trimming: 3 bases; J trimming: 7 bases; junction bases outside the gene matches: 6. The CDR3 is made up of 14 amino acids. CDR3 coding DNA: TGTGCCAGTAGTATTACAGGGGAAGGACAGCCCCAGCATTTT. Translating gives CASSITGEGQPQHF.

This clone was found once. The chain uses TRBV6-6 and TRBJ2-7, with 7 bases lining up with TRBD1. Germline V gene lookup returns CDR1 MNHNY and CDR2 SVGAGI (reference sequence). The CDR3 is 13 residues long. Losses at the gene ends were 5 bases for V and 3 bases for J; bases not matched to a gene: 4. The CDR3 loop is CASSPRDSYEQYF. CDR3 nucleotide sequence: TGTGCCAGCAGTCCACGGGACAGCTACGAGCAGTACTTC.

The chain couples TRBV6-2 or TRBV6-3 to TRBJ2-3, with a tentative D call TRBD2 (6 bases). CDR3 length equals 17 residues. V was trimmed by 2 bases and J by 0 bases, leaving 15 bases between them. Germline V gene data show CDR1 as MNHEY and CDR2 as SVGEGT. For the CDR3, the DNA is TGTGCCAGCAGTTACGAGCTGGGCGGGACTAGCACAGATACGCAGTATTTT. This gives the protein CASSYELGGTSTDTQYF.

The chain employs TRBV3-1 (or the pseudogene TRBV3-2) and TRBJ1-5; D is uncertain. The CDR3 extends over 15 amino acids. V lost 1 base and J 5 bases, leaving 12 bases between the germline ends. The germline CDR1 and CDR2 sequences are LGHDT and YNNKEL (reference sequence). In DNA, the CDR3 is TGTGCCAGCAGCCAAGGAGGCGGGATAGATCAGCCCCAGCATTTT. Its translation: CASSQGGGIDQPQHF.